The next 32 T cell receptor beta chains were all read from a single sample in a study of glioma-infiltrating T cells. The iRepertoire nested amplicon-rescue multiplex PCR amplified TCR alpha and beta CDR3s from RNA. TCRdb called the multiplex PCR reads again in MiXCR, with one record for every CDR3 protein. The sample lists 95,000 to 110,000 distinct CDR3 sequences; about 30% were seen once. Material: glioma tissue, nonneoplastic brain tissue, or PBMCs (not recorded which). These receptors were collected from a human donor with low-grade glioma or glioblastoma, undergoing nonglioma brain surgery, or in good health (not recorded which).

This chain links TRBV30 with TRBJ2-3, with unresolved D. Trimming shortened V by 1 base and J by 7 bases, and 6 bases separated the two germline ends. CDR3 length equals 11 residues. Germline V gives CDR1 GTSNPN, CDR2 SVGIG (reference sequence). The CDR3 loop is CAWSGPNTQYF. The CDR3 coding sequence is TGTGCCTGGAGTGGCCCGAATACGCAGTATTTT.

This clonotype was recorded at least ten times. The chain recombines TRBV7-2 with TRBJ2-7; weak D call: TRBD2 (5 bases). The length of the CDR3 is 14 residues. Germline V CDR1 and CDR2: SGHTA, FQGNSA. Between the trimmed V and J ends, which lost 5 bases and 0 bases, there was a span of 11 bases. The CDR3 region has the DNA TGTGCCAGCAGCCAGGACTCCCACTCCTACGAGCAGTACTTC. It is translated as CASSQDSHSYEQYF.

This clonotype has at least ten counts. The chain recombines TRBV6-1 with TRBJ2-3; D is tentatively TRBD1 or TRBD2 (6 bases each). Trimming took off 7 bases at V and 3 bases at J, with 14 bases between the two ends. CDR3 size: 14 residues. Germline CDR1 and CDR2: MNHNS and SASEGT. The CDR3 sequence is CASTDGGFTDTQYF. The CDR3 DNA sequence: TGTGCCAGCACGGACGGGGGCTTTACAGATACGCAGTATTTT.

This chain links TRBV7-6 with TRBJ1-2; possibly TRBD1 for D (6 bases). V lost 1 base, J lost 5 bases, and 17 bases lay in between. The CDR3 spans 16 residues. Germline V gene sequence: CDR1 SGHVS, CDR2 FNYEAQ. This CDR3 reads CASSLGLATGQYGYTF. DNA for the CDR3: TGTGCCAGCAGCTTAGGCCTCGCGACAGGCCAATATGGCTACACCTTC. The full variable domain, with the rest looked up from reference TRBV7-6 and TRBJ1-2, is GAGVSQSPRYKVTKRGQDVALRCDPISGHVSLYWYRQALGQGPEFLTYFNYEAQQDKSGLPNDRFSAERPEGSISTLTIQRTEQRDSAMYRCASSLGLATGQYGYTFGSGTRLTVV.

This clonotype was found many times. J is TRBJ1-5 and V is TRBV20-1; maybe TRBD1 (6 bases). CDR3 length: 13 amino acids. The V gene's germline CDR1 is DFQATT and CDR2 SNEGSKA (reference sequence). The V end lost 6 bases, the J end lost 7 bases, and 16 bases lay between the germline ends. The CDR3 reads CSATFDRSQPQHF. The CDR3 DNA follows: TGCAGTGCCACGTTCGACAGGTCCCAGCCCCAGCATTTT.

This chain links TRBV5-1 with TRBJ1-2, with 7 bases lining up with TRBD1. In germline, CDR1 is SGHRS, CDR2 YFSETQ. V lost 5 bases and J lost 5; bases outside the gene matches: 12. CDR3 length equals 15 residues. In DNA, the CDR3 is TGCGCCAGCAGGGACTCCGACAGGGCCTATTATGGCTACACCTTC. Its translation: CASRDSDRAYYGYTF.

The chain carries TRBV7-9 and TRBJ1-2; D might be TRBD1 (5 bases). V was clipped by 4 bases and J by 4 bases, with 19 bases between them. The CDR3 sequence is 16 residues long. CDR1 is SEHNR and CDR2 is FQNEAQ in the germline V gene (reference sequence). CDR3 sequence: CASSSSLGRGVYGYTF. The DNA of the CDR3 is TGTGCCAGCAGCTCCTCCCTTGGGCGGGGCGTCTATGGCTACACCTTC.

This clonotype was observed a handful of times. The rearrangement uses TRBV19 and TRBJ1-2; possible D gene TRBD1, 6 bases. In germline, CDR1 is LNHDA, CDR2 SQIVND (reference sequence). This CDR3 is 16 amino acids long. The V gene lost 7 bases and the J gene lost 0 bases, with 18 bases spanning the gap. CDR3 nucleotide sequence: TGTGCCAGTACTTGGGGCAGGGGAGAATCTAACTATGGCTACACCTTC. Its translation is CASTWGRGESNYGYTF. Together with reference TRBV19 and TRBJ1-2, the CDR3 gives the full variable domain: DGGITQSPKYLFRKEGQNVTLSCEQNLNHDAMYWYRQDPGQGLRLIYYSQIVNDFQKGDIAEGYSVSREKKESFPLTVTSAQKNPTAFYLCASTWGRGESNYGYTFGSGTRLTVV.

This clonotype occurred many times. The rearrangement links TRBV7-3 to TRBJ1-1; unclear D gene. Looked up from germline, CDR1 is SGHTA and CDR2 is FQGTGA. The V and J ends lost 5 bases and 1 base respectively, with 8 bases between them. This CDR3 comprises 13 residues. The CDR3 sequence is CASSTDTNTEAFF. The CDR3 DNA follows: TGTGCCAGCAGCACTGACACGAACACTGAAGCTTTCTTT.

This clonotype was recorded at least ten times. The J gene is TRBJ1-1, the V gene TRBV7-3, with D uncertain. Per the germline V gene, CDR1 is SGHTA and CDR2 is FQGTGA. Between the trimmed V and J ends, which lost 4 bases and 3 bases, there was a span of 18 bases. The CDR3 contains 16 residues. CDR3 sequence reads: CASSSNPGSRYTEAFF. CDR3 DNA sequence: TGTGCCAGCAGCTCAAACCCGGGATCAAGGTACACTGAAGCTTTCTTT.

Notes on this clonotype: A much bigger clone sits one base away, suggesting this may be a read error. The chain combines TRBV7-2 with TRBJ2-3; unclear D gene. The CDR3 totals 14 residues. The V and J ends lost 1 base and 4 bases respectively, with 9 bases between them. In germline, CDR1 is SGHTA, CDR2 FQGNSA. The CDR3 DNA is TGTGCCAGCAGCTTAGGGCAGCAGGCAGATACGCAGTATTTT. The encoded protein is CASSLGQQADTQYF.

The chain employs TRBV10-2 and TRBJ1-2; D is unclear. The V end was cut by 1 base, the J end by 2 bases, with 5 bases between. There are 13 residues in the CDR3. Germline V CDR1 and CDR2: WSHSY, SAAADI. The CDR3 DNA is TGCGCCAGCAGTGAGTTCTCGAACTATGGCTACACCTTC. Amino acids: CASSEFSNYGYTF.

This clonotype was picked up a small number of times. The chain recombines TRBV2 with TRBJ2-5; no firm D call. The V end was cut by 3 bases, the J end by 6 bases, with 5 bases between. Germline V lookup: CDR1 SNHLY, CDR2 FYNNEI. The CDR3 length is 11 residues. This chain's CDR3 is CASSDRKTQYF. CDR3 sequence (DNA): TGTGCCAGCAGTGACAGGAAGACCCAGTACTTC.

This clonotype was counted only a few times. The J gene is TRBJ1-4, the V gene TRBV19; D unclear. V was trimmed by 6 bases and J by 0 bases, leaving 11 bases between them. The CDR3 length is 15 residues. Germline V gene sequence: CDR1 LNHDA, CDR2 SQIVND (reference sequence). The DNA for the CDR3 is TGTGCCAGTAGCCCCGGAACAGCAACTAATGAAAAACTGTTTTTT. It specifies CASSPGTATNEKLFF.

This clonotype was counted between two and nine times. This chain joins TRBV4-1 and TRBJ2-2, with D maybe TRBD2 (5 bases). The CDR3 runs 14 residues. The V gene's germline CDR1 is MGHRA and CDR2 YSYEKL. The V end was cut by 2 bases, the J end by 1 base, with 5 bases between. The CDR3 DNA reads TGCGCCAGCAGCCAACGGGGGAACACCGGGGAGCTGTTTTTT. Translation gives CASSQRGNTGELFF.

This clonotype was seen just once. Since a much larger clone is just one base distant, this may be a read error. The chain carries TRBV7-9 and TRBJ1-1; the D gene is possibly TRBD1 (5 bases). Germline V gene lookup returns CDR1 SEHNR and CDR2 FQNEAQ (reference sequence). The V end was cut by 1 base, the J end by 2 bases, with 11 bases between. The CDR3 is 15 amino acids. CDR3 coding DNA: TGTGCCAGCAGCTTAGGTAGGGGAGCAAACACTGAAGCTTTCTTT. This gives the protein CASSLGRGANTEAFF. Full variable domain (remainder filled in from reference TRBV7-9 and TRBJ1-1): DTGVSQNPRHKITKRGQNVTFRCDPISEHNRLYWYRQTLGQGPEFLTYFQNEAQLEKSRLLSDRFSAERPKGSFSTLEIQRTEQGDSAMYLCASSLGRGANTEAFFGQGTRLTVV.

V gene TRBV5-4 combines with J gene TRBJ2-1, with 11 bases identical to TRBD2. V lost 4 bases, J lost 4 bases, and 7 bases stayed unmatched. The CDR3 is made up of 16 amino acids. Germline CDR1 and CDR2: SGHNT and YYREEE (reference sequence). In nucleotides, the CDR3 is TGTGCCAGCAGCACCGGGACTAGCGGTGCTTACAATGAGCAGTTCTTC. Translation gives CASSTGTSGAYNEQFF. Full variable domain (rest looked up from reference TRBV5-4 and TRBJ2-1): ETGVTQSPTHLIKTRGQQVTLRCSSQSGHNTVSWYQQALGQGPQFIFQYYREEENGRGNFPPRFSGLQFPNYSSELNVNALELDDSALYLCASSTGTSGAYNEQFFGPGTRLTVL.

In this sample, this clonotype turned up many times. This chain joins TRBV20-1 and TRBJ1-3, with 7 nucleotides matching TRBD1. The germline V gene encodes CDR1 DFQATT and CDR2 SNEGSKA (reference sequence). The ends lost 5 bases at V and 0 bases at J; junction bases unmatched: 7. The CDR3 contains 15 residues. CDR3 amino acids: CSAGDSFVSGNTIYF. DNA for the CDR3: TGCAGTGCTGGGGACAGCTTTGTCTCTGGAAACACCATATATTTT.

About this clonotype: This clone may be a read error of a much larger clone one base away. The J gene is TRBJ1-1, the V gene TRBV2, with D unclear. Germline V gene lookup returns CDR1 SNHLY and CDR2 FYNNEI. This CDR3 is 11 amino acids long. This CDR3 is CASLRETEAYF. The CDR3 bases are TGTGCCAGCCTCCGCGAGACTGAAGCTTACTTT.

A word on this clonotype: A much larger clone differs by one base, so this may be a read error. The rearrangement uses TRBV12-3 or TRBV12-4 and TRBJ1-2; D remains unclear. The CDR3 runs to 10 residues. The ends were cut back, 5 bases at V and 8 bases at J, with 6 bases in the middle. CDR3 protein: CASSVFGYTF. CDR3 DNA: TGTGCCAGCAGTGTCTTCGGCTACACCTTC.

The sample holds many counts of this clonotype. This chain connects TRBV7-6 to TRBJ2-3; 8 bases agree with TRBD2. CDR1 and CDR2 from the germline V gene are SGHVS and FNYEAQ. Unmatched junction bases numbered 6, after V lost 2 bases and J lost 5 bases. The CDR3 extends over 15 amino acids. The CDR3 spells CASSLLAGSVDTQYF. As DNA, the CDR3 is TGTGCCAGCAGCTTACTAGCGGGTTCTGTAGATACGCAGTATTTT.

At least ten counts were recorded for this clonotype. The chain recombines TRBV7-8 with TRBJ1-2; D might be TRBD1 (5 bases). The V and J ends lost 2 bases and 0 bases respectively, with 13 bases between them. This CDR3 is built from 16 residues. Looked up from germline, CDR1 is SGHVS and CDR2 is FQNEAQ. The CDR3 coding sequence is TGTGCCAGCAGCTTATTCTCTGGGGACTCTAACTATGGCTACACCTTC. It translates to CASSLFSGDSNYGYTF.

This clonotype was seen at least ten times. The chain recombines TRBV7-9 with TRBJ2-5; no firm D call. The CDR3 extends over 12 amino acids. Germline CDR1 is SEHNR and CDR2 is FQNEAQ (reference sequence). Trimming shortened V by 8 bases and J by 1 base, and 8 bases separated the two germline ends. CDR3 amino acids: CASGSVQETQYF. CDR3 in DNA: TGTGCCAGCGGGTCAGTCCAAGAGACCCAGTACTTC.

This clonotype was detected ten times or more. CDR3 residues: CASTPGQGLYEQYF. The DNA of the CDR3 is TGTGCCAGCACCCCGGGACAGGGGCTCTACGAGCAGTACTTC. The J gene is TRBJ2-7, the V gene TRBV7-2; TRBD1 agrees at 10 bases. J was trimmed by 3 bases and V by 7 bases; bases with no gene match: 6. In germline, CDR1 is SGHTA, CDR2 FQGNSA. CDR3 length: 14 residues.

At least ten counts were recorded for this clonotype. The V gene is TRBV20-1, the J gene TRBJ1-2; D possibly corresponds to TRBD1 (5 bases). V shed 6 bases and J shed 7 bases, with 21 bases lying between them. Germline lookup yields CDR1 DFQATT and CDR2 SNEGSKA (reference sequence). The CDR3 has 14 amino acids. CDR3 protein: CSARPGGSEGGYTF. The CDR3 coding sequence is TGCAGTGCGCGTCCCGGGGGGAGCGAGGGTGGCTACACCTTC.

This clonotype was found a few times. This chain's CDR3 is CASSSSPGTGGYNEQFF. The CDR3 DNA sequence: TGTGCCAGTAGTTCATCGCCCGGGACAGGGGGCTACAATGAGCAGTTCTTC. The chain couples TRBV19 to TRBJ2-1; 11 bases line up with TRBD1. Trimming cost V 5 bases and J 3 bases; bases outside gene matches: 9. In germline, CDR1 is LNHDA, CDR2 SQIVND (reference sequence). The CDR3 spans 17 residues.

This clonotype was recorded many times. CDR3 coding DNA: TGTGCCAGCAGTGAATCGGGGGACAGGGGTAACACTGAAGCTTTCTTT. Encoded protein: CASSESGDRGNTEAFF. V usage is TRBV25-1 and J usage is TRBJ1-1, with 10 positions matching TRBD1. This CDR3 contains 16 residues. The V segment lost 1 base and the J segment 2 bases; nucleotides outside the gene matches: 4. The V gene's germline CDR1 is MGHDK and CDR2 SYGVNS. The whole variable domain, filled in from reference TRBV25-1 and TRBJ1-1, reads EADIYQTPRYLVIGTGKKITLECSQTMGHDKMYWYQQDPGMELHLIHYSYGVNSTEKGDLSSESTVSRIRTEHFPLTLESARPSHTSQYLCASSESGDRGNTEAFFGQGTRLTVV.

As regards this clonotype: A much more abundant neighbour one base away suggests this may be a read error. V gene TRBV2 combines with J gene TRBJ1-5; D possibly corresponds to TRBD1 (5 bases). Per germline, CDR1 SNHLY and CDR2 FYNNEI. V shed 6 bases and J shed 7 bases, with 16 bases lying between them. This CDR3 has 14 amino acids. The CDR3 protein is CASSGAVARQPQHF. The CDR3 coding sequence is TGTGCCAGCAGCGGGGCAGTCGCCCGGCAGCCCCAGCATTTT.

In its sample, this clonotype was seen many times. The chain links TRBV7-2 to TRBJ2-5; D is unresolved. The V gene's germline CDR1 is SGHTA and CDR2 FQGNSA. CDR3 length: 13 amino acids. The V and J ends lost 1 base and 5 bases respectively, with 8 bases between them. In nucleotides, the CDR3 is TGTGCCAGCAGCTTAGTTCACGGGGAGACCCAGTACTTC. This sequence encodes CASSLVHGETQYF.

As to this clonotype: A much larger clone differs by one base, so this may be a read error. This CDR3 fails to terminate in the conserved phenylalanine or tryptophan, so it likely reflects a read error. The V call is TRBV28, the J call TRBJ2-2, with TRBD1 matching 7 bases. CDR3 length equals 14 residues. Germline values: CDR1 MDHEN, CDR2 SYDVKM. With 6 bases clipped from V and 3 bases from J, the junction kept 4 bases outside the gene matches. The CDR3 loop is CASRTGVDTGELFL. The CDR3 DNA is TGTGCCAGCAGAACAGGGGTGGACACCGGGGAGCTGTTTTTG.

This clonotype was detected ten times or more. The chain links TRBV6-1 to TRBJ1-1; TRBD1 matches 10 bases. V shed 5 bases, J shed 0 bases, and the junction held 6 bases outside the gene matches. Germline assignment: CDR1 MNHNS and CDR2 SASEGT. The CDR3 length is 16 residues. The CDR3: CASSRTGGRVNTEAFF. CDR3 bases: TGTGCCAGCAGTCGGACAGGGGGTCGGGTGAACACTGAAGCTTTCTTT.

This chain uses TRBV7-2 with TRBJ2-4, with 7 bases fitting TRBD2. V was clipped by 4 bases and J by 0 bases; unmatched bases: 6. There are 16 residues in the CDR3. Germline CDR1 is SGHTA and CDR2 is FQGNSA. The CDR3 spells CASSSSGILAKNIQYF. CDR3 coding DNA: TGTGCCAGCAGCTCCAGCGGGATCTTAGCCAAAAACATTCAGTACTTC.